This TCR beta chain was obtained from a study of identical twins. Regarding the study as a whole: Invariant MAIT and iNKT cells may have partly biased zero-insertion analyses. Sharing of beta out-of-frame sequences by twins showed a weaker excess.

This clonotype was counted many times. What it binds is not known. TCRdb reanalysed the 5' RACE reads using MiXCR and keeps one entry per CDR3 protein. The sample records around 250,000 distinct CDR3 sequences, about 13% being singletons. In addition, the sample was reused for a study of yellow fever vaccine responses in identical twins.

The sequence was collected from a woman under 30 in good health. Sequencing used memory (CD45RO+) T cells sorted from blood.

The CDR3 sequence: CSVGLGSKIQETQYF. The CDR3 nucleotides are TGCAGCGTTGGGCTTGGTAGCAAGATCCAAGAGACCCAGTACTTC. The rearrangement links TRBV29-1 to TRBJ2-5; no firm D call. Trimming removed 4 bases at V and 1 base at J, with 16 bases between. Looked up from germline, CDR1 is SQVTM and CDR2 is ANQGSEA. This CDR3 is 15 amino acids long.